The 31 T cell receptor beta chains below all came from one sample that was sequenced in a study of T cell responses to AZD1222 COVID-19 vaccine. TCRdb's copy holds only in-frame clones and misses some; the assay was immunoSEQ multiplex PCR. The repertoire has 65,000 to 85,000 clones, 88% of them found once; the top ten carry less than 12%. The sample in question was peripheral blood, obtained 28 days after the second dose of the MenACWY control vaccine. Receptor source: an adult who received the MenACWY meningococcal vaccine as a control.

This clone was observed a handful of times. The chain has TRBV7-2 and TRBJ2-1; the match to TRBD1 covers 7 bases. The V gene end was trimmed by 1 base and the J gene end by 2 bases; junction bases not matched to a gene: 2. The CDR3 loop spans 15 amino acids. Looked up from germline, CDR1 is SGHTA and CDR2 is FQGNSA. In DNA form, the CDR3 reads TGTGCCAGCAGCTTAGGGACAGGACCCTACAATGAGCAGTTCTTC. Encoded protein: CASSLGTGPYNEQFF.

The rearrangement uses TRBV5-4 and TRBJ2-3; D is unclear. The V gene's germline CDR1 is SGHNT and CDR2 YYREEE (reference sequence). Trimming took off 0 bases at V and 5 bases at J, with 7 bases between the two ends. The CDR3 spans 13 residues. The CDR3 protein is CASSLEPGDTQYF. For the CDR3, the DNA is TGTGCCAGCAGCTTGGAACCCGGAGATACGCAGTATTTT.

This chain uses TRBV19 with TRBJ1-5; 10 nucleotides line up with TRBD1. The CDR3 consists of 15 residues. V shed 4 bases, J shed 3 bases, and the junction held 3 bases outside the gene matches. Germline values: CDR1 LNHDA, CDR2 SQIVND (reference sequence). The CDR3 bases are TGTGCCAGTAGTAACGACAGGGGGCCCAATCAGCCCCAGCATTTT. This sequence encodes CASSNDRGPNQPQHF.

The chain has TRBV30 and TRBJ1-6; 7 nucleotides align to TRBD1. J lost 9 bases, V lost 5 bases, and 28 bases had no gene match. CDR3 length: 20 amino acids. The germline V gene has CDR1 GTSNPN and CDR2 SVGIG (reference sequence). The CDR3 region has the DNA TGTGCCTGGGAAGTTGTTCAGACCCCAGAACAGGGGCGGTGGGGTTCACCCCTCCACTTT. Translating it yields CAWEVVQTPEQGRWGSPLHF. Full variable domain (remainder filled in from reference TRBV30 and TRBJ1-6): SQTIHQWPATLVQPVGSPLSLECTVEGTSNPNLYWYRQAAGRGLQLLFYSVGIGQISSEVPQNLSASRPQDRQFILSSKKLLLSDSGFYLCAWEVVQTPEQGRWGSPLHFGNGTRLTVT.

This chain joins TRBV9 and TRBJ2-3, with D perhaps matching TRBD2 (5 bases). Germline V lookup: CDR1 SGDLS, CDR2 YYNGEE. V was cut by 0 bases and J by 5 bases, with 25 bases left in between. The CDR3 loop spans 19 amino acids. This CDR3 is CASSVEDPSLAALRDTQYF. The CDR3 coding sequence is TGTGCCAGCAGCGTAGAAGATCCCTCGCTAGCCGCCCTTAGAGATACGCAGTATTTT.

The gene calls are TRBV5-1 and TRBJ1-3; D not certain. The CDR3 has 16 residues. V lost 2 bases and J lost 0, with 12 bases in between. The germline gives CDR1 SGHRS, CDR2 YFSETQ. As DNA, the CDR3 is TGCGCCAGCAGCTTAATGGGAGGCAACTCTGGAAACACCATATATTTT. Amino acid sequence: CASSLMGGNSGNTIYF.

The chain couples TRBV6-5 to TRBJ1-1; 8 nucleotides align to TRBD1. The CDR3 spans 13 residues. V trimming: 6 bases; J trimming: 3 bases; junction bases outside the gene matches: 3. From germline, CDR1 is MNHEY and CDR2 SVGAGI. The CDR3 DNA is TGTGCCAGCAGAGACAGGGGCGACACTGAAGCTTTCTTT. Encoded protein: CASRDRGDTEAFF.

The chain employs TRBV5-1 and TRBJ1-3; D might be TRBD1 (6 bases). CDR1 is SGHRS, CDR2 YFSETQ, per germline. V was shortened by 1 base and J by 4 bases, with 12 bases between the two germline ends. This CDR3 comprises 15 residues. The CDR3 DNA is TGCGCCAGCAGCTTGCCGGGGGGGCTCGGAAACACCATATATTTT. The encoded protein is CASSLPGGLGNTIYF. The whole variable domain, remainder taken from reference TRBV5-1 and TRBJ1-3, is KAGVTQTPRYLIKTRGQQVTLSCSPISGHRSVSWYQQTPGQGLQFLFEYFSETQRNKGNFPGRFSGRQFSNSRSEMNVSTLELGDSALYLCASSLPGGLGNTIYFGEGSWLTVV.

This clone turned up a few times. The V gene is TRBV30, the J gene TRBJ1-4; a possible D gene is TRBD1 (6 bases). Deletions cut 2 bases from V and 8 bases from J, with 15 bases between. The CDR3 runs to 14 residues. From germline, CDR1 is GTSNPN and CDR2 SVGIG (reference sequence). CDR3 in DNA: TGTGCCTGGAGTCCGTCGGGGGCGGGCGAAAAACTGTTTTTT. Its protein is CAWSPSGAGEKLFF. Supplemented by reference TRBV30 and TRBJ1-4, the full variable domain reads SQTIHQWPATLVQPVGSPLSLECTVEGTSNPNLYWYRQAAGRGLQLLFYSVGIGQISSEVPQNLSASRPQDRQFILSSKKLLLSDSGFYLCAWSPSGAGEKLFFGSGTQLSVL.

This clone has only one observation. V and J are TRBV19 and TRBJ2-5; 8 bases are shared with TRBD2. With V trimmed by 5 bases and J by 5 bases, 7 bases remained unmatched. The CDR3 is 14 residues long. CDR1 is LNHDA and CDR2 is SQIVND in the germline V gene (reference sequence). The CDR3 loop reads CASSLGGAQETQYF. The CDR3 DNA reads as TGTGCCAGTAGTCTCGGGGGGGCCCAGGAGACCCAGTACTTC.

The chain carries TRBV6-5 and TRBJ2-4; weak D call: TRBD1 (6 bases). CDR1 and CDR2 from the germline V gene are MNHEY and SVGAGI. The CDR3 loop spans 14 amino acids. V shed 6 bases and J shed 2 bases, with 11 bases lying between them. Here the CDR3 DNA reads TGTGCCAGCAGCTCCGGGACAACCAAAAACATTCAGTACTTC. It yields the protein CASSSGTTKNIQYF.

The chain carries TRBV4-2 and TRBJ1-1; the D is unclear. Trimming pared 0 bases from V and 10 bases from J, leaving 15 bases between. Germline CDR1 reads LGHNA; CDR2 reads YNFKEQ. The CDR3 sequence is 14 residues long. The CDR3 region is CASSQDRAPGRAFF. CDR3 in DNA: TGTGCCAGCAGCCAAGATCGGGCCCCGGGCCGAGCTTTCTTT.

This clone occurred once. V is TRBV6-6 and J is TRBJ2-7; no firm D call. Germline V gene lookup returns CDR1 MNHNY and CDR2 SVGAGI (reference sequence). CDR3 length: 13 amino acids. Trimming cost V 1 base and J 2 bases, with 6 bases left between them. The CDR3 sequence is CASSYLAAYEQYF. In DNA, the CDR3 is TGTGCCAGCAGTTACTTGGCGGCCTACGAGCAGTACTTC.

The rearrangement uses TRBV29-1 and TRBJ2-6; no firm D call. This CDR3 has 13 residues. Germline CDR1 SQVTM, CDR2 ANQGSEA. Trimming pared 7 bases from V and 1 base from J, leaving 8 bases between. The CDR3 DNA sequence: TGCAGCGCTAGTGGATCTGGGGCCAACGTCCTGACTTTC. Protein product: CSASGSGANVLTF.

The CDR3 region has the DNA TGTGCCAGCAGCAAGGGGGACGTGAACACCATATATTTT. It translates to CASSKGDVNTIYF. This rearrangement joins TRBV4-2 to TRBJ1-3; TRBD1 is a possible D gene (6 bases). The CDR3 consists of 13 residues. Trimming stripped 5 bases from V and 7 bases from J, with 12 bases between. Germline V gives CDR1 LGHNA, CDR2 YNFKEQ.

This clone was seen only a few times. The chain links TRBV5-1 to TRBJ2-3, with a weak D call TRBD1 (5 bases). The germline gives CDR1 SGHRS, CDR2 YFSETQ. There are 15 residues in the CDR3. Trimming cost V 0 bases and J 3 bases, with 11 bases left between them. CDR3 nucleotides: TGCGCCAGCAGCTTGGAGGGGCGCAAGACAGATACGCAGTATTTT. Translation: CASSLEGRKTDTQYF.

The rearrangement joins TRBV2 to TRBJ1-4; TRBD1 is a possible D gene (6 bases). The V gene's germline CDR1 is SNHLY and CDR2 FYNNEI. The V and J ends lost 8 bases and 5 bases respectively, with 12 bases between them. The CDR3 runs 13 residues. CDR3 coding DNA: TGTGCCAGCCAAGGGGGACTCAATGAAAAACTGTTTTTT. It specifies CASQGGLNEKLFF.

The rearrangement uses TRBV28 and TRBJ2-2; 10 positions agree with TRBD1. V was clipped by 6 bases and J by 6 bases; unmatched bases: 7. Germline V lookup: CDR1 MDHEN, CDR2 SYDVKM. This CDR3 has 15 residues. CDR3 sequence reads: CASRWGQGLPGELFF. The CDR3 DNA reads as TGTGCCAGCAGATGGGGACAGGGGCTACCCGGGGAGCTGTTTTTT.

The chain joins TRBV7-9 to TRBJ1-4; D is perhaps TRBD1 (5 bases). Trimming pared 6 bases from V and 11 bases from J, leaving 19 bases between. From germline, CDR1 is SEHNR and CDR2 FQNEAQ (reference sequence). This CDR3 contains 14 residues. The DNA for the CDR3 is TGTGCCAGCAGAGGGGCGGGAAACGCCCGGAAACTGTTTTTT. Residues: CASRGAGNARKLFF.

The chain combines TRBV7-9 with TRBJ1-2, with a weak D call TRBD1 (6 bases). The CDR3 consists of 15 residues. V shed 3 bases and J shed 5 bases, with 16 bases lying between them. CDR1 is SEHNR, CDR2 FQNEAQ, per germline (reference sequence). CDR3 sequence: CASSLGGADPYGYTF. CDR3 bases: TGTGCCAGCAGCTTGGGGGGCGCTGACCCTTATGGCTACACCTTC.

The chain employs TRBV19 and TRBJ1-5, with D possibly TRBD1 on 5 matching bases. The CDR3 length is 14 residues. Germline CDR1 reads LNHDA; CDR2 reads SQIVND (reference sequence). Trimming removed 1 base at V and 9 bases at J, with 13 bases between. CDR3 amino acids: CASSIGERGRPQHF. CDR3 bases: TGTGCCAGTAGTATAGGAGAGAGGGGCCGGCCCCAGCATTTT.

The J gene is TRBJ2-7, the V gene TRBV19; TRBD1 is a possible D gene (5 bases). V lost 5 bases and J lost 3, with 14 bases in between. Germline V gene lookup returns CDR1 LNHDA and CDR2 SQIVND (reference sequence). There are 14 residues in the CDR3. In DNA, the CDR3 is TGTGCCAGTAGTCCGGACAACCGAAACTACGAGCAGTACTTC. Protein product: CASSPDNRNYEQYF.

The V call is TRBV3-1 (or the pseudogene TRBV3-2), the J call TRBJ1-1; no firm D call. This CDR3 region has 15 residues. Germline assignment: CDR1 LGHDT and CDR2 YNNKEL (reference sequence). Trimming removed 2 bases from V and 4 bases from J, with 14 bases in between. The CDR3 sequence: CASSQSRQRGTEAFF. DNA of the CDR3: TGTGCCAGCAGCCAAAGCCGGCAGCGGGGCACTGAAGCTTTCTTT.

The V call is TRBV19, the J call TRBJ1-2, with no clear D. CDR3 length: 15 residues. Looked up from germline, CDR1 is LNHDA and CDR2 is SQIVND (reference sequence). Trimming pared 3 bases from V and 8 bases from J, leaving 19 bases between. The CDR3: CASSIPAGRGSGYTF. The CDR3, as DNA: TGTGCCAGTAGTATCCCCGCGGGTCGGGGTTCCGGCTACACCTTC.

V is TRBV19 and J is TRBJ1-5; D remains unclear. The CDR3 sequence is 12 residues long. V was clipped by 5 bases and J by 8 bases, with 10 bases between them. Germline CDR1 is LNHDA and CDR2 is SQIVND (reference sequence). The chain's CDR3 is CASSGSFEPQHF. In DNA, the CDR3 is TGTGCCAGTAGTGGGAGTTTTGAGCCCCAGCATTTT.

This chain connects TRBV24-1 to TRBJ1-5; D is unresolved. V lost 7 bases, J lost 3 bases, and 9 bases lay in between. CDR1 is KGHDR, CDR2 SFDVKD, per germline. The CDR3 has 13 amino acids. The CDR3, as DNA: TGTGCCACCAGCCCGGGCTCCAATCAGCCCCAGCATTTT. As protein: CATSPGSNQPQHF.

The chain uses TRBV7-2 and TRBJ1-1, with 7 positions matching TRBD1. V lost 1 base to trimming and J lost 0 bases; unmatched junction nucleotides: 5. This CDR3 spans 16 amino acids. Per germline, CDR1 SGHTA and CDR2 FQGNSA. In DNA form, the CDR3 reads TGTGCCAGCAGCTTAGGACAGGGCTTCATGAACACTGAAGCTTTCTTT. Its translation: CASSLGQGFMNTEAFF. Using reference TRBV7-2 and TRBJ1-1 for the parts outside the CDR3, the full variable domain is GAGVSQSPSNKVTEKGKDVELRCDPISGHTALYWYRQSLGQGLEFLIYFQGNSAPDKSGLPSDRFSAERTGGSVSTLTIQRTQQEDSAVYLCASSLGQGFMNTEAFFGQGTRLTVV.

The J gene is TRBJ2-5, the V gene TRBV9; 7 bases are shared with TRBD1. Germline CDR1 SGDLS, CDR2 YYNGEE. CDR3 size: 16 residues. V gave up 4 bases and J gave up 4 bases; unmatched junction bases: 13. This CDR3 is CASSPILGGSLETQYF. The DNA for the CDR3 is TGTGCCAGCAGCCCTATACTAGGGGGCTCTTTAGAGACCCAGTACTTC.

The CDR3 reads CAISGTGGIVTEAFF. Written as DNA, the CDR3 is TGTGCCATCAGTGGAACAGGGGGCATAGTCACTGAAGCTTTCTTT. The chain uses TRBV10-3 and TRBJ1-1; 9 bases are shared with TRBD1. V shed 4 bases, J shed 4 bases, and the junction held 7 bases outside the gene matches. Germline V gene sequence: CDR1 ENHRY, CDR2 SYGVKD. CDR3 length: 15 amino acids.

The chain is built from TRBV7-8 and TRBJ2-3; TRBD1 matches 9 bases. V dropped 4 bases and J dropped 3; count of bases not matched to a gene: 8. The CDR3 has 16 residues. The germline CDR1 and CDR2 sequences are SGHVS and FQNEAQ. The CDR3 nucleotides are TGTGCCAGCAGCTCCAACAGGGGGCTATCTACAGATACGCAGTATTTT. Amino acid sequence: CASSSNRGLSTDTQYF. Based on the CDR3 plus reference TRBV7-8 and TRBJ2-3, the full variable domain is GAGVSQSPRYKVAKRGQDVALRCDPISGHVSLFWYQQALGQGPEFLTYFQNEAQLDKSGLPSDRFFAERPEGSVSTLKIQRTQQEDSAVYLCASSSNRGLSTDTQYFGPGTRLTVL.

The genes are TRBV6-5 and TRBJ1-3, with 7 bases aligning to TRBD1. CDR3 length equals 16 residues. V shed 4 bases, J shed 0 bases, and the junction held 6 bases outside the gene matches. The germline V gene has CDR1 MNHEY and CDR2 SVGAGI. This chain's CDR3 is CASSSDRKSSGNTIYF. CDR3 in DNA: TGTGCCAGCAGTTCGGACAGGAAAAGCTCTGGAAACACCATATATTTT.